A selection of T cell receptor beta chains follows, all from one sample in a study of blood T cell repertoires in COVID-19. The assay was immunoSEQ multiplex PCR, and TCRdb's table has in-frame clones only and misses some. The table includes approximately 190,000 clones, roughly nine tenths detected once. The sample comprised peripheral blood. The receptors here all came from a man in his 70s with active or convalescent COVID-19. CDR3s include the opening cysteine and the closing phenylalanine or tryptophan. The D gene is left open where the match is weak. Not all rows give a size; the values are once, few, many and, for expanded clones, a class.

TRBJ2-3 | . | TRBV30 | . | TGTGCCTGTGACAGGAGTTACACAGATACGCAGTATTTT | CACDRSYTDTQYF
TRBJ1-2 | TRBD1 | TRBV11-2 | once | TGTGCCAGCAGCTACCGGGACAGGTTCCCTTCCTTC | CASSYRDRFPSF
TRBJ2-7 | TRBD1 | TRBV5-4 | . | TGTGCCAGCAGCTTGGCGCCGGGACAGGGCCCGGGCTCCTACGAGCAGTACTTC | CASSLAPGQGPGSYEQYF
TRBJ2-1 | TRBD2 | TRBV28 | . | TGTGCCAGCAGTTTATACGGACTAGCGGCCTACAATGAGCAGTTCTTC | CASSLYGLAAYNEQFF
TRBJ1-5 | . | TRBV5-6 | . | TGTGCCAGCACCTACCTATCGGGGAATCAGCCCCAGCATTTT | CASTYLSGNQPQHF
TRBJ1-4 | TRBD1 | TRBV5-1 | few | TGCGCCAGCAGCTCTGGACAGGGGGGAGAAAAACTGTTTTTT | CASSSGQGGEKLFF
TRBJ1-1 | . | TRBV29-1 | . | TGCAGCGTACTACAGGGTGGGACTGAAGCTTTCTTT | CSVLQGGTEAFF
TRBJ2-2 | . | TRBV28 | . | TGTGCCAGCATCGAAGGCAGGGCGAACACCGGGGAGCTGTTTTTT | CASIEGRANTGELFF
TRBJ2-5 | TRBD2 | TRBV28 | once | TGTGCCAGCAGTTGGACTAGCGGGAGGATAAAAGAGACCCAGTACTTC | CASSWTSGRIKETQYF
TRBJ2-7 | TRBD1 | TRBV6-2/TRBV6-3 | . | TGTGCCAGCAGTTACCGGACAGGGGGCGGGTACTTC | CASSYRTGGGYF
TRBJ1-3 | TRBD1 | TRBV28 | once | TGTGCCAGCAGTTCATTAACCGGGACAGGGATCAGAAACACCATATATTTT | CASSSLTGTGIRNTIYF
TRBJ1-2 | TRBD1 | TRBV2 | . | TGTGCCAGCAGTGGGCGACAGGGAAGCTATGGCTACACCTTC | CASSGRQGSYGYTF
TRBJ1-2 | TRBD1 | TRBV19 | . | TGTGCCAGTAGACCTCCCGGACAGGGCGACTATCGCTACACCTTC | CASRPPGQGDYRYTF
TRBJ1-4 | TRBD1 | TRBV10-2 | . | TGCGCCAGCAGCGCGGACAGGGGAGGGGAAAAACTGTTTTTT | CASSADRGGEKLFF
TRBJ1-5 | TRBD1 | TRBV5-5 | . | TGTGCCAGCAGCCGGTCGGGACAGAACAATCAGCCCCAGCATTTT | CASSRSGQNNQPQHF
TRBJ2-7 | . | TRBV6-1 | . | TGTGCCAGCAGTGAAGGGCCGCAATCGTTCGAGCAGTACTTC | CASSEGPQSFEQYF
TRBJ1-2 | . | TRBV9 | . | TGTGCCAGCAGCGTAGGCGGGGTGAGCGGCTACACCTTC | CASSVGGVSGYTF
TRBJ1-5 | TRBD1 | TRBV18 | . | TGTGCCAGCTCAACGGGACAGGCAGGAGGTCAGCCCCAGCATTTT | CASSTGQAGGQPQHF
TRBJ1-1 | TRBD1 | TRBV7-9 | . | TGTGCCAGCACCCCCCCCCAGGGGGTGGGCACTGAAGCTTTCTTT | CASTPPQGVGTEAFF
TRBJ2-7 | . | TRBV27 | few | TGTGCCAGCAGTGTCACAGGGAATCGGCAGTACTTC | CASSVTGNRQYF
TRBJ1-5 | . | TRBV3-1/TRBV3-2 | . | TGTGCCAGCAGCCAAGATCCGGGGGGGGCTCAGCCCCAGCATTTT | CASSQDPGGAQPQHF
TRBJ1-2 | TRBD1 | TRBV30 | . | TGTGCCTGGAGTGAAGTGGGCACAGGGGGCGCGTTAATCTATGGCTACACCTTC | CAWSEVGTGGALIYGYTF
TRBJ2-7 | TRBD2 | TRBV27 | . | TGTGCCAGCAGTTCGCGAATGGGGACTAGCGGGAGGCACCTTGCCTACGAGCAGTACTTC | CASSSRMGTSGRHLAYEQYF
TRBJ1-3 | . | TRBV18 | . | TGTGCCAGCTCACCTCAGACCCCGCGCAGGGACTCTGGAAACACCATATATTTT | CASSPQTPRRDSGNTIYF
TRBJ1-2 | . | TRBV30 | . | TGTGCCTGGAGGTCTGCGGGTGACTATGGCTACACCTTC | CAWRSAGDYGYTF
TRBJ2-5 | TRBD2 | TRBV3-1/TRBV3-2 | . | TGTGCCAGCAGCCATCCCGGACTAGCGGGGTATGAGACCCAGTACTTC | CASSHPGLAGYETQYF
TRBJ2-3 | TRBD2 | TRBV2 | once | TGTGCCAGCAGCGCCGGGACTAGCGGGGGGGGCACAGATACGCAGTATTTT | CASSAGTSGGGTDTQYF
TRBJ1-1 | . | TRBV3-1/TRBV3-2 | . | TGTGCCAGCAGCCAAGAACCTCCCTCAGGAGCTTTCTTT | CASSQEPPSGAFF
TRBJ1-5 | . | TRBV30 | few | TGTGCCTGGAGTGTACATCGCAATCAGCCCCAGCATTTT | CAWSVHRNQPQHF
TRBJ2-1 | TRBD1 | TRBV10-3 | . | TGTGCCATCAGTGACCCACCAGGGGGACAGGGGGCGTGGGAGCAGTTCTTC | CAISDPPGGQGAWEQFF
TRBJ1-5 | . | TRBV28 | . | TGTGCCAGCAGTTTGACAGTGAGCAATCAGCCCCAGCATTTT | CASSLTVSNQPQHF
TRBJ1-6 | . | TRBV7-9 | . | TGTGCCAGCAGCTTTTTTGGACGGGGGGACTCTCATTCACCCCTCCACTTT | CASSFFGRGDSHSPLHF
TRBJ2-2 | TRBD2 | TRBV19 | . | TGTGCCAGTAGTATAAATCAGGCACTAGCGGGACCCGGGGAGCTGTTTTTT | CASSINQALAGPGELFF
TRBJ1-4 | . | TRBV10-2 | . | TGCGCCAGCAGACCCCCCGGACAACGAAATGAAAAACTGTTTTTT | CASRPPGQRNEKLFF
TRBJ2-5 | TRBD2 | TRBV28 | . | TGTGCCAGCAGTCCGGCTAGCGGGGGGGTAGGAGAGACCCAGTACTTC | CASSPASGGVGETQYF
TRBJ1-5 | TRBD1 | TRBV28 | . | TGTGCCAGCAGACAGGGGAACAATCAGCCCCAGCATTTT | CASRQGNNQPQHF
TRBJ1-6 | . | TRBV5-6 | . | TGTGCCAGCAGTTACTCGCACGGCGGTTCACCCCTCCACTTT | CASSYSHGGSPLHF
TRBJ2-2 | TRBD2 | TRBV7-9 | once | TGTGCCAGCAGCAGGACTAGCGGGAACACCGGGGAGCTGTTTTTT | CASSRTSGNTGELFF
TRBJ1-5 | TRBD1 | TRBV3-1/TRBV3-2 | once | TGTGCCAGCAGCCAAGGCCAACAGGGGACTCAGCCCCAGCATTTT | CASSQGQQGTQPQHF
TRBJ1-2 | TRBD1 | TRBV5-1 | . | TGCGCCAGCAGCTCGGGAGGGACAGATAGTGGCTACACCTTC | CASSSGGTDSGYTF
TRBJ2-2 | . | TRBV7-2 | . | TGTGCCAGCAGCTTATTACAGGCCACCGGGGAGCTGTTTTTT | CASSLLQATGELFF
TRBJ1-2 | TRBD1 | TRBV28 | . | TGTGCCAGCAAGGAGGGGGCGCGAGGGGACTATGGCTACACCTTC | CASKEGARGDYGYTF
TRBJ2-4 | TRBD1 | TRBV29-1 | . | TGCAGCGTTGCCCCAACAGGGGGTCGGGACATTCAGTACTTC | CSVAPTGGRDIQYF
TRBJ2-3 | TRBD2 | TRBV6-2/TRBV6-3 | . | TGTGCCAGCAGTTTTCTAGCGGCCCCCTCCGATACGCAGTATTTT | CASSFLAAPSDTQYF
TRBJ2-7 | . | TRBV13 | . | TGTGCCAGCAGCTTAGTGGGGCACGGCTACGAGCAGTACTTC | CASSLVGHGYEQYF
TRBJ2-3 | TRBD1 | TRBV27 | once | TGTGCCAGCCAGGGACAGGACTACACAGATACGCAGTATTTT | CASQGQDYTDTQYF
TRBJ1-6 | . | TRBV28 | . | TGTGCCAGCAGTTCCCCCGGGGGCGGGGGTTCACCCCTCCACTTT | CASSSPGGGGSPLHF